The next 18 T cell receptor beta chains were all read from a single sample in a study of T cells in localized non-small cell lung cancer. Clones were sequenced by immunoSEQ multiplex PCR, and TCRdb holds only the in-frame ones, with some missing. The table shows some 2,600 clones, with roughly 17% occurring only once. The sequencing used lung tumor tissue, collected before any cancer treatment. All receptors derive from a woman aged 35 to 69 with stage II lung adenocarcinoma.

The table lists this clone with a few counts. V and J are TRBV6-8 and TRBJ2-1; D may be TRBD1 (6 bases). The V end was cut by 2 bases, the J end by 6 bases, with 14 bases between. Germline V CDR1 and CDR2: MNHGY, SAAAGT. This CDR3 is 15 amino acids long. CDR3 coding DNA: TGTGCCAGCAGTTACCCGTACAGGGAGATCAATGAGCAGTTCTTC. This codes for CASSYPYREINEQFF.

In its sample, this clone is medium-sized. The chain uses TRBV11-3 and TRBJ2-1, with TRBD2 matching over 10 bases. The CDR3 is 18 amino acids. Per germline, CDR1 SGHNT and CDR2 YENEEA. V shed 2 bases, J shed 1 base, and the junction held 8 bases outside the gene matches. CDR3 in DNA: TGTGCCAGCAGCTTAAGCGGGAGGGCAGGGGCATCCTACAATGAGCAGTTCTTC. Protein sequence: CASSLSGRAGASYNEQFF.

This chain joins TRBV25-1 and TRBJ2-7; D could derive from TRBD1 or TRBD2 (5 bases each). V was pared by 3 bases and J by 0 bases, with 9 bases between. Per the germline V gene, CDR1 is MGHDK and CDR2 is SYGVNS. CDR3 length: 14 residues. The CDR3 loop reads CASSDRGPSYEQYF. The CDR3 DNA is TGTGCCAGCAGTGATCGGGGCCCCTCCTACGAGCAGTACTTC.

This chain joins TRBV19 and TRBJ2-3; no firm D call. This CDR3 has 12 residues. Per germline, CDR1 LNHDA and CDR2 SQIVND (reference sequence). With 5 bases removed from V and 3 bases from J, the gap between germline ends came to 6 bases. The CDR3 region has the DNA TGTGCCAGTAGTCGTCCAACAGATACGCAGTATTTT. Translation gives CASSRPTDTQYF.

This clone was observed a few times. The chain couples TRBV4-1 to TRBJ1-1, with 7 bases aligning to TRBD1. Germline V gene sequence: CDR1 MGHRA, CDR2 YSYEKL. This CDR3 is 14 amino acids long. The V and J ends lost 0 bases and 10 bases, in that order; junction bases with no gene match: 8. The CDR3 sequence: CASSQERGRGIAFF. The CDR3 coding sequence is TGCGCCAGCAGCCAAGAAAGGGGGCGGGGGATAGCTTTCTTT.

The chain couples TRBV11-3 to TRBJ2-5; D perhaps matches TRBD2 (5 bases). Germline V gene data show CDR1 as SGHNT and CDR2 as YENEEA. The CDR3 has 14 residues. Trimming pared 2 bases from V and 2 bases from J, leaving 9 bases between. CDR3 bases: TGTGCCAGCAGCTTAAATAGCGTGCAAGAGACCCAGTACTTC. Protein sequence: CASSLNSVQETQYF.

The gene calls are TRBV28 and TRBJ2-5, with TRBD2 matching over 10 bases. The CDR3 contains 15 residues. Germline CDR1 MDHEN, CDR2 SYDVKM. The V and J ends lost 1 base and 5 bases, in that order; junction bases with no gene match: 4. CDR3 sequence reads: CASSLSAGGQETQYF. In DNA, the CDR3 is TGTGCCAGCAGTTTATCAGCGGGGGGGCAGGAGACCCAGTACTTC.

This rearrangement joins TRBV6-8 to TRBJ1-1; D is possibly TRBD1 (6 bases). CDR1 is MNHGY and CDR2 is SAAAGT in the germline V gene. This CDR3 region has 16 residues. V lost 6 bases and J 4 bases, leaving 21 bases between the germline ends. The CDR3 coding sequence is TGTGCCAGCAGAAATCACCACACAGGGTTTGGCACTGAAGCTTTCTTT. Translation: CASRNHHTGFGTEAFF.

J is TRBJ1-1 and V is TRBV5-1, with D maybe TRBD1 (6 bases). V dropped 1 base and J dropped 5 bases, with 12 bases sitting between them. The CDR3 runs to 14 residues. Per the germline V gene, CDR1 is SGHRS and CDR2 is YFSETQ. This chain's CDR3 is CASSLITGRTEAFF. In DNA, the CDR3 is TGCGCCAGCAGCTTGATAACAGGGCGAACTGAAGCTTTCTTT.

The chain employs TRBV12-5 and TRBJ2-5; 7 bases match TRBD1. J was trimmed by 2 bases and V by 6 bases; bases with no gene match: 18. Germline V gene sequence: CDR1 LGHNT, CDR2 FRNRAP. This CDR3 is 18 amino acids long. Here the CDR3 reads CASGHFPRDSSLQETQYF. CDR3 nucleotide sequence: TGTGCTAGTGGCCACTTCCCCCGGGACAGCTCGCTTCAAGAGACCCAGTACTTC.

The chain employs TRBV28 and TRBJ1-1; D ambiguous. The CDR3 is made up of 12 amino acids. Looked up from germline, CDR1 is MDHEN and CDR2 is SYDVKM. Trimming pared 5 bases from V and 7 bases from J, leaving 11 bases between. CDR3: CASSGVLNEAFF. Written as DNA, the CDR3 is TGTGCCAGCAGTGGGGTTTTGAATGAAGCTTTCTTT.

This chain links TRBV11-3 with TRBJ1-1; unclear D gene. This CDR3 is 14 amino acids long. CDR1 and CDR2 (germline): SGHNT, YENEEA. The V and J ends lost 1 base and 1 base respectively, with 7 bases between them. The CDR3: CASSLGGENTEAFF. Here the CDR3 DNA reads TGTGCCAGCAGCTTAGGGGGTGAGAACACTGAAGCTTTCTTT.

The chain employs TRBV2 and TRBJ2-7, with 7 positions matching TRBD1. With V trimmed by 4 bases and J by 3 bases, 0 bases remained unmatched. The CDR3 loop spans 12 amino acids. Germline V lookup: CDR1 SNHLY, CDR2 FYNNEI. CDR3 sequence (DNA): TGTGCCAGCAGTGCAGGGGGCTACGAGCAGTACTTC. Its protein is CASSAGGYEQYF.

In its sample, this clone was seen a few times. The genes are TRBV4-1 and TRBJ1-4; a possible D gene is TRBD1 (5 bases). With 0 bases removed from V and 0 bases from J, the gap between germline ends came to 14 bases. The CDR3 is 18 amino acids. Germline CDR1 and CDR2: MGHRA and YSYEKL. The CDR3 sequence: CASSQEGHIWATNEKLFF. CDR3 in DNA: TGCGCCAGCAGCCAAGAAGGACACATCTGGGCAACTAATGAAAAACTGTTTTTT.

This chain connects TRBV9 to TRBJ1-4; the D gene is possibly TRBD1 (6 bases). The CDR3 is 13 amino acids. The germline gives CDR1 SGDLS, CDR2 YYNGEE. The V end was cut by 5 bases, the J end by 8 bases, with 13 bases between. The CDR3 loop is CASRDSLREKLFF. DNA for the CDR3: TGTGCCAGCAGGGACAGCCTAAGGGAAAAACTGTTTTTT. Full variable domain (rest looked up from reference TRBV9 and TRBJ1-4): DSGVTQTPKHLITATGQRVTLRCSPRSGDLSVYWYQQSLDQGLQFLIQYYNGEERAKGNILERFSAQQFPDLHSELNLSSLELGDSALYFCASRDSLREKLFFGSGTQLSVL.

CDR3: CASTPGGPVIAGELFF. The CDR3 bases are TGTGCCAGTACCCCGGGGGGGCCTGTCATAGCCGGGGAGCTGTTTTTT. The J gene is TRBJ2-2, the V gene TRBV19, with 8 bases that match TRBD2. This CDR3 has 16 residues. The germline gives CDR1 LNHDA, CDR2 SQIVND (reference sequence). The trim removed 7 bases at V and 6 bases at J, leaving 13 bases unmatched.

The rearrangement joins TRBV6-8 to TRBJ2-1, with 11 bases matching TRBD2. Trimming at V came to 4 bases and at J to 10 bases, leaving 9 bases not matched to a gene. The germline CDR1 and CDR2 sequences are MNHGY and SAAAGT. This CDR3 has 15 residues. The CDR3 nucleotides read TGTGCCAGCAGTTCCGGGACTAGCGGTGGCGTAGAGCAGTTCTTC. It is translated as CASSSGTSGGVEQFF.

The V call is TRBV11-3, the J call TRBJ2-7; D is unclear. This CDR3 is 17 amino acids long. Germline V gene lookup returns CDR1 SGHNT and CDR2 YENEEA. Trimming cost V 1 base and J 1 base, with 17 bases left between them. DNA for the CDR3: TGTGCCAGCAGCTTAGGAAGGGTAGGTTTAGTATCCTACGAGCAGTACTTC. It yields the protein CASSLGRVGLVSYEQYF.